This TCR beta chain was documented in a study of blood T cells in healthy people across ages. The V gene lost 2 bases and the J gene lost 1 base, with 5 bases spanning the gap. Germline CDR1 is MNHNY and CDR2 is SVGAGI (reference sequence). CDR3 length: 13 amino acids. This clonotype was detected only a few times. Russia was home to the donors, healthy Caucasian individuals aged 6 to 90. A sample-barcoded 5' primer and a J-beta primer mix were used in a second PCR of roughly 6 to 12 cycles. TCRdb fed the 5' RACE reads into MiXCR, producing one record per CDR3 protein. The sample has 1.8 million or so distinct CDR3 sequences; roughly two fifths are singletons.

Input material: blood. The chain links TRBV6-6 to TRBJ1-1; D remains ambiguous. This sequence was found in a human donor in good health. CDR3 in DNA: TGTGCCAGCAGTTACCCCAGGAACACTGAAGCTTTCTTT. Its protein product is CASSYPRNTEAFF.